The 23 T cell receptor beta chains below were found in one sample sequenced in a study of CD8 T cells in ankylosing spondylitis. Each CDR3 protein is one row after TCRdb ran MiXCR on the 5' RACE reads. Here the sample spans about 240,000 distinct CDR3 sequences, 8.6% being singletons. Sequencing was performed on blood, either unsorted or a sorted T cell fraction (not recorded which). The receptor source for this set is a male donor with ankylosing spondylitis or in good health (not recorded which).

This sequence joins TRBV6-1 and TRBJ1-5, with D unclear. Between the trimmed V and J ends, which lost 2 bases and 7 bases, there was a span of 9 bases. CDR3 length: 13 residues. Germline CDR1 is MNHNS and CDR2 is SASEGT. CDR3 bases: TGTGCCAGCAGTGAAAGTGTACGGCAGCCCCAGCATTTT. Encoded protein: CASSESVRQPQHF.

The rearrangement uses TRBV4-2 and TRBJ1-2; possible D gene TRBD1, 5 bases. Germline-derived CDR1 and CDR2 are LGHNA and YNFKEQ. Trimming took off 3 bases at V and 4 bases at J, with 15 bases between the two ends. The CDR3 sequence is 15 residues long. The CDR3 spells CASSHAGTGTYGYTF. CDR3 coding DNA: TGTGCCAGCAGCCACGCCGGGACGGGGACCTATGGCTACACCTTC.

This clonotype appeared many times. CDR3: CASSSSGKSQHF. DNA for the CDR3: TGTGCCAGCAGCTCTTCAGGGAAGTCCCAGCATTTT. This chain joins TRBV7-2 and TRBJ1-5; D possibly corresponds to TRBD1 (5 bases). The germline V and J ends were trimmed by 4 bases and 11 bases, with 12 bases remaining between them. The CDR3 has 12 amino acids. In germline, CDR1 is SGHTA, CDR2 FQGNSA. Supplemented by reference TRBV7-2 and TRBJ1-5, the full variable domain reads GAGVSQSPSNKVTEKGKDVELRCDPISGHTALYWYRQSLGQGLEFLIYFQGNSAPDKSGLPSDRFSAERTGGSVSTLTIQRTQQEDSAVYLCASSSSGKSQHFGDGTRLSIL.

CDR3 sequence (DNA): TGTGCCACCCAAGCGGGAGGCCGCCGCCCTACGCAGTATTTT. Its translation: CATQAGGRRPTQYF. The chain combines TRBV7-2 with TRBJ2-3, with 9 bases that match TRBD2. CDR3 length equals 14 residues. Per germline, CDR1 SGHTA and CDR2 FQGNSA. The V and J ends lost 10 bases and 8 bases, in that order; junction bases with no gene match: 13.

In regard to this clonotype: Since a much larger clone is just one base distant, this may be a read error. The chain carries TRBV15 and TRBJ1-6, with a possible D match to TRBD1 (6 bases). The CDR3 sequence is 15 residues long. Deletions cut 1 base from V and 5 bases from J, with 9 bases between. The germline CDR1 and CDR2 sequences are LNHNV and YYDKDF (reference sequence). The CDR3 loop reads CATSRGTDHNSPLHF. The CDR3 DNA follows: TGTGCCACCAGCAGAGGGACAGACCATAATTCACCCCTCCACTTT.

This clonotype was counted ten times or more. This chain uses TRBV20-1 with TRBJ1-4, with a weak D call TRBD1 (5 bases). The CDR3 covers 18 residues. V was trimmed by 0 bases and J by 0 bases, leaving 17 bases between them. Germline V gives CDR1 DFQATT, CDR2 SNEGSKA (reference sequence). The CDR3 here is CSARDFFTGVATNEKLFF. The CDR3 DNA sequence: TGCAGTGCTAGAGACTTTTTCACAGGAGTTGCAACTAATGAAAAACTGTTTTTT.

This clonotype was found a few times. DNA for the CDR3: TGTGCCAGCAGATCCGGGACCGTCTACGAGCAGTACTTC. Its protein product is CASRSGTVYEQYF. The chain carries TRBV25-1 and TRBJ2-7; D is tentatively TRBD1 or TRBD2 (5 bases each). Deletions cut 6 bases from V and 3 bases from J, with 12 bases between. The CDR3 covers 13 residues. From germline, CDR1 is MGHDK and CDR2 SYGVNS.

In its sample, this clonotype was seen many times. The V and J genes are TRBV3-1 and TRBJ2-7; D could derive from TRBD1 or TRBD2 (5 bases each). CDR1 is LGHDT, CDR2 YNNKEL, per germline (reference sequence). CDR3 length: 13 residues. V dropped 2 bases and J dropped 4 bases, with 9 bases sitting between them. CDR3 region: CASSQPGGYEQYF. The CDR3 DNA reads as TGTGCCAGCAGCCAACCTGGGGGATACGAGCAGTACTTC.

This clonotype was detected many times. This rearrangement joins TRBV5-1 to TRBJ2-1, with 11 nucleotides matching TRBD2. V lost 3 bases, J lost 3 bases, and 5 bases stayed unmatched. This CDR3 has 16 residues. Germline V gives CDR1 SGHRS, CDR2 YFSETQ. The chain's CDR3 is CASSSGGTSGYNEQFF. As DNA, the CDR3 is TGCGCCAGCAGCTCGGGGGGGACTAGCGGCTACAATGAGCAGTTCTTC.

Ten or more counts support this clonotype. The chain recombines TRBV19 with TRBJ2-7, with 9 bases identical to TRBD2. Looked up from germline, CDR1 is LNHDA and CDR2 is SQIVND (reference sequence). This CDR3 has 14 residues. With 5 bases clipped from V and 2 bases from J, the junction kept 4 bases outside the gene matches. CDR3 in DNA: TGTGCCAGTAGTGCAAGCGGGAGGACCTACGAGCAGTACTTC. It specifies CASSASGRTYEQYF.

This clonotype occurred a few times. The chain employs TRBV5-1 and TRBJ2-1; D might be TRBD2 (5 bases). Germline lookup yields CDR1 SGHRS and CDR2 YFSETQ. V was pared by 2 bases and J by 7 bases, with 22 bases between. This CDR3 is built from 17 residues. CDR3 coding DNA: TGCGCCAGCAGCTTAGGACCCTTTGGGCGAGGGAAGAATGAGCAGTTCTTC. Protein product: CASSLGPFGRGKNEQFF.

This clonotype came up many times. CDR3 amino acids: CASSPGLEAYEQYF. In DNA form, the CDR3 reads TGTGCCAGTTCTCCGGGACTAGAAGCCTACGAGCAGTACTTC. V is TRBV7-2 and J is TRBJ2-7; 8 bases agree with TRBD2. Germline V gene lookup returns CDR1 SGHTA and CDR2 FQGNSA. Trimming cost V 9 bases and J 2 bases; bases outside gene matches: 9. The CDR3 is 14 amino acids.

This clonotype was recorded many times. The chain joins TRBV12-3 or TRBV12-4 to TRBJ2-3, with D unresolved. V lost 5 bases and J 4 bases, leaving 25 bases between the germline ends. This CDR3 comprises 18 residues. This chain's CDR3 is CASSPGQFLSSWADTQYF. DNA of the CDR3: TGTGCCAGCAGTCCCGGGCAGTTCTTGTCATCATGGGCAGATACGCAGTATTTT.

The chain employs TRBV5-1 and TRBJ2-1; the D gene is possibly TRBD2 (6 bases). Germline loops: CDR1 SGHRS, CDR2 YFSETQ. V lost 0 bases and J 1 base, leaving 8 bases between the germline ends. The CDR3 sequence is 15 residues long. CDR3 sequence (DNA): TGCGCCAGCAGCTTGGTAGCGGAATCCTACAATGAGCAGTTCTTC. Residues: CASSLVAESYNEQFF. Full variable domain (rest looked up from reference TRBV5-1 and TRBJ2-1): KAGVTQTPRYLIKTRGQQVTLSCSPISGHRSVSWYQQTPGQGLQFLFEYFSETQRNKGNFPGRFSGRQFSNSRSEMNVSTLELGDSALYLCASSLVAESYNEQFFGPGTRLTVL.

This clonotype was counted ten times or more. This chain uses TRBV20-1 with TRBJ2-1; D is uncertain. The CDR3 length is 14 residues. The ends were cut back, 4 bases at V and 6 bases at J, with 16 bases in the middle. The germline V gene encodes CDR1 DFQATT and CDR2 SNEGSKA (reference sequence). DNA of the CDR3: TGCAGTGCTACGGCGAGTAACTCGATCAATGAGCAGTTCTTC. This translates into CSATASNSINEQFF.

Ten or more counts support this clonotype. CDR3 nucleotides: TGTGCCAGCAGCTCAAGCGGGAGACACAATGAGCAGTTCTTC. Translation: CASSSSGRHNEQFF. The chain couples TRBV7-8 to TRBJ2-1; 8 bases agree with TRBD2. Germline lookup yields CDR1 SGHVS and CDR2 FQNEAQ. The CDR3 extends over 14 amino acids. With V trimmed by 4 bases and J by 5 bases, 4 bases remained unmatched.

This clonotype was observed a few times. This chain connects TRBV19 to TRBJ1-5; the D gene is possibly TRBD1 (6 bases). This CDR3 region has 15 residues. V lost 10 bases, J lost 3 bases, and 19 bases lay in between. Germline assignment: CDR1 LNHDA and CDR2 SQIVND (reference sequence). The chain's CDR3 is CATLSDSLLNQPQHF. The DNA for the CDR3 is TGTGCCACTCTCTCGGACAGTCTTCTCAATCAGCCCCAGCATTTT.

This clonotype was observed many times. This chain connects TRBV3-1 to TRBJ1-2; D gene ambiguous. Germline V gene sequence: CDR1 LGHDT, CDR2 YNNKEL (reference sequence). CDR3 length: 13 residues. With 5 bases removed from V and 2 bases from J, the gap between germline ends came to 9 bases. The CDR3 is CASSVGGNYGYTF. CDR3 DNA sequence: TGTGCCAGCAGCGTCGGCGGAAACTATGGCTACACCTTC.

Ten or more counts support this clonotype. The chain combines TRBV7-9 with TRBJ1-2, with TRBD1 as a possible D gene (5 bases). Trimming shortened V by 6 bases and J by 4 bases, and 18 bases separated the two germline ends. Germline CDR1 reads SEHNR; CDR2 reads FQNEAQ (reference sequence). The length of the CDR3 is 15 residues. CDR3: CASRATGPPTYGYTF. Written as DNA, the CDR3 is TGTGCCAGCAGGGCTACGGGGCCGCCAACCTATGGCTACACCTTC.

This clonotype was picked up many times. The rearrangement uses TRBV27 and TRBJ1-2; a weak D match, TRBD1 (5 bases). The ends were cut back, 5 bases at V and 13 bases at J, with 23 bases in the middle. The germline CDR1 and CDR2 sequences are MNHEY and SMNVEV (reference sequence). The length of the CDR3 is 14 residues. CDR3 in DNA: TGTGCCAGCAGTCCGATCTCCCGGGACGGTCGAGTCACCTTC. This translates into CASSPISRDGRVTF.

The sample holds a few counts of this clonotype. V and J are TRBV11-1 and TRBJ2-4; 11 bases line up with TRBD2. The CDR3 sequence is 18 residues long. CDR1 and CDR2 from the germline V gene are SGHAT and FQDESV (reference sequence). V dropped 1 base and J dropped 0; count of bases not matched to a gene: 5. This chain's CDR3 is CASSLGLAGYLAKNIQYF. Written as DNA, the CDR3 is TGTGCCAGCAGCTTAGGACTAGCGGGGTACCTAGCCAAAAACATTCAGTACTTC.

The chain has TRBV20-1 and TRBJ1-1; 8 nucleotides align to TRBD1. Germline CDR1 reads DFQATT; CDR2 reads SNEGSKA (reference sequence). This CDR3 region has 16 residues. The V gene end was trimmed by 1 base and the J gene end by 6 bases; junction bases not matched to a gene: 13. The CDR3 spells CSARVIKGQGRAEAFF. Written as DNA, the CDR3 is TGCAGTGCTAGAGTTATCAAAGGACAGGGTAGGGCTGAAGCTTTCTTT.

In its sample, this clonotype was seen many times. The genes are TRBV7-2 and TRBJ1-5; 7 bases map to TRBD1. The V gene's germline CDR1 is SGHTA and CDR2 FQGNSA. This CDR3 spans 16 amino acids. The ends lost 0 bases at V and 5 bases at J; junction bases unmatched: 7. The CDR3 protein is CASSLAPGGGHQPQHF. The CDR3 DNA reads TGTGCCAGCAGCTTAGCGCCAGGGGGAGGACATCAGCCCCAGCATTTT.